This TCR beta chain was profiled in a study of blood T cell repertoires in COVID-19. Whole-study context: Sites across the United States, Italy and Spain contributed samples from acute and convalescent COVID-19. T cells, B-cell-depleted T cells, or PBMCs provided the cDNA or gDNA that served as material.

Germline CDR1 SGHTA, CDR2 FQGNSA. The V end was cut by 6 bases, the J end by 1 base, with 12 bases between. The CDR3 runs 15 residues. In the original workflow: Reference gene primer amplification yielded estimated nucleated cell counts. TCRdb's table, derived via immunoSEQ multiplex PCR, lists solely in-frame clones and lacks some. Clone size and V and J calls were adopted from that table, with D and trimming inferred from the DNA. The repertoire holds about 150,000 clones, about 90% seen once, with 0.5% to 0.55% in the top ten. The origin of this receptor is a man aged 45 to 65 with acute or convalescent COVID-19. The sequenced sample consisted of peripheral blood. V and J are TRBV7-2 and TRBJ2-2; possibly TRBD2 for D (6 bases). This chain's CDR3 is CASRPVRGNTGELFF. The CDR3 bases are TGTGCCAGCAGACCTGTGCGGGGGAACACCGGGGAGCTGTTTTTT.